The subject of this entry is one T cell receptor beta chain. Deletions cut 3 bases from V and 11 bases from J, with 16 bases between. This CDR3 has 13 amino acids. Germline CDR1 is PRHDT and CDR2 is FYEKMQ (reference sequence). The sample originates from a study of blood T cell repertoires in COVID-19. For the study at large: PBMCs, B-cell-depleted T cells, or T cells provided the cDNA or gDNA that made up the material.

Original processing methods: Amplification of reference gene primers provided the estimated nucleated cell counts. Measured with immunoSEQ multiplex PCR; TCRdb has only the in-frame clones, and not every one. The V and J calls and clone size come from that table; D and trimming were worked out from the DNA. In the table there are 200,000 to 250,000 clones, about nine tenths of which are singletons. Study members were between about 18 and 95 years old and lived in some 26 US regions. In assigning cohorts, the study relied on participant-reported clinical history. The chain employs TRBV13 and TRBJ1-1; possible D gene TRBD1, 5 bases. This clonotype was obtained from a woman aged 40 to 55 with acute COVID-19. The source material was PBMCs or T cells enriched from blood (not recorded which). The CDR3, as DNA: TGTGCCAGCAGCTTCGGGACTCCTCGACGGGCTTTCTTT. Protein sequence: CASSFGTPRRAFF.